One and the same sample provided the 25 T cell receptor beta chains below, sequenced in a study of T-cell memory formation after mild COVID-19 (dated by TCRdb to the early 2020s). Libraries came from 5' RACE. TCRdb shows the sequencer as Illumina NovaSeq 6000. TCRdb redid the processing of the public reads, applying fastp at Q25 and MiXCR, and retained in-frame beta chains. Duplicate CDR3 protein sequences are folded into a single record with the most common DNA and genes. This sample comprises about 200,000 distinct CDR3 sequences, about 9.2% of them detected only once. Roughly 4% of the sample comes from the top ten. The sequencing input was PBMCs or a T cell subset sorted from them (not recorded which). Receptors were obtained from a man between 18 and 35 years old who had mild COVID-19 (a few samples of this study predate the infection). The sample titles of this study are shuffled in the database, so cell type and time point are left out; the donor was told from shared clones.

The chain combines TRBV6-5 with TRBJ1-1, with D hard to call. CDR1 is MNHEY, CDR2 SVGAGI, per germline. CDR3 size: 14 residues. V lost 2 bases, J lost 1 base, and 8 bases lay in between. The CDR3 is CASSYLRKNTEAFF. CDR3 coding DNA: TGTGCCAGCAGTTACCTGCGGAAGAACACTGAAGCTTTCTTT.

In its sample, this clonotype was seen a few times. J is TRBJ1-6 and V is TRBV18; TRBD1 might be the D (6 bases). The CDR3 has 14 residues. Trimming removed 3 bases from V and 13 bases from J, with 16 bases in between. CDR1 and CDR2 (germline): KGHSH, LQKENI. CDR3 sequence (DNA): TGTGCCAGCTCACCCCAGGGGCGCGGGTCCCCCCTCCACTTT. It specifies CASSPQGRGSPLHF.

This clonotype was counted only a few times. V usage is TRBV7-2 and J usage is TRBJ2-3; 7 bases are shared with TRBD1. This CDR3 is 15 amino acids long. Trimming cost V 5 bases and J 3 bases; bases outside gene matches: 8. Germline V lookup: CDR1 SGHTA, CDR2 FQGNSA. The CDR3 region is CASSGRDRVTDTQYF. CDR3 in DNA: TGTGCCAGCAGCGGCCGGGACAGAGTGACAGATACGCAGTATTTT.

The rearrangement links TRBV3-1 to TRBJ1-2; D is possibly TRBD1 (6 bases). The CDR3 consists of 15 residues. The V end was cut by 4 bases, the J end by 2 bases, with 14 bases between. Germline CDR1 reads LGHDT; CDR2 reads YNNKEL (reference sequence). The CDR3 here is CASSPGYRENYGYTF. As DNA, the CDR3 is TGTGCCAGCAGCCCAGGGTACAGGGAAAACTATGGCTACACCTTC.

This clonotype occurred a few times. The chain has TRBV29-1 and TRBJ2-5, with D unclear. The length of the CDR3 is 10 residues. Germline V gene data show CDR1 as SQVTM and CDR2 as ANQGSEA. The V end was cut by 2 bases, the J end by 7 bases, with 5 bases between. CDR3 sequence: CSVETVTQYF. CDR3 coding DNA: TGCAGCGTTGAAACGGTGACCCAGTACTTC.

This clonotype appeared a few times. The V and J genes are TRBV3-1 and TRBJ1-1; D is unclear. Germline CDR1 is LGHDT and CDR2 is YNNKEL (reference sequence). The CDR3 contains 12 residues. With 0 bases removed from V and 3 bases from J, the gap between germline ends came to 2 bases. The CDR3 region has the DNA TGTGCCAGCAGCCAAGAGGACACTGAAGCTTTCTTT. This codes for CASSQEDTEAFF.

J is TRBJ2-1 and V is TRBV7-2; the match to TRBD2 covers 7 bases. V lost 4 bases to trimming and J lost 4 bases; unmatched junction nucleotides: 7. Germline CDR1 SGHTA, CDR2 FQGNSA. The CDR3 length is 15 residues. This CDR3 is CASSSGGTRYNEQFF. The CDR3 bases are TGTGCCAGCAGCTCCGGGGGGACCAGATACAATGAGCAGTTCTTC.

V gene TRBV6-4 combines with J gene TRBJ2-3, with D perhaps matching TRBD1 (5 bases). The V end lost 3 bases, the J end lost 1 base, and 8 bases lay between the germline ends. Germline V gene sequence: CDR1 MRHNA, CDR2 SNTAGT. The CDR3 loop spans 14 amino acids. In nucleotides, the CDR3 is TGTGCCAGCAGTGAGGGGCACCGCACAGATACGCAGTATTTT. Its translation: CASSEGHRTDTQYF.

The sample holds a few counts of this clonotype. The gene calls are TRBV6-5 and TRBJ1-1; a weak D match, TRBD1 (6 bases). The V gene lost 4 bases and the J gene lost 0 bases, with 15 bases spanning the gap. This CDR3 is built from 16 residues. The V gene's germline CDR1 is MNHEY and CDR2 SVGAGI. CDR3 loop: CASSLGGGPVNTEAFF. The CDR3 DNA is TGTGCCAGCAGTTTAGGAGGGGGTCCCGTGAACACTGAAGCTTTCTTT.

The CDR3 DNA reads as TGTGCCTGGAGTGTTAGCGCCTACGAGCAGTACTTC. It translates to CAWSVSAYEQYF. V usage is TRBV30 and J usage is TRBJ2-7; D is possibly TRBD2 (5 bases). CDR3 length equals 12 residues. Germline CDR1 is GTSNPN and CDR2 is SVGIG (reference sequence). V dropped 0 bases and J dropped 2 bases, with 5 bases sitting between them.

The chain joins TRBV7-2 to TRBJ2-7; the D is unclear. Trimming removed 4 bases from V and 4 bases from J, with 11 bases in between. This CDR3 comprises 13 residues. The V gene's germline CDR1 is SGHTA and CDR2 FQGNSA. The CDR3 reads CASSSWSEYEQYF. The CDR3 DNA is TGTGCCAGCAGCTCGTGGAGCGAGTACGAGCAGTACTTC.

The rearrangement uses TRBV6-2 or TRBV6-3 and TRBJ2-5; TRBD2 is a possible D gene (6 bases). V shed 7 bases and J shed 0 bases, with 18 bases lying between them. CDR1 is MNHEY and CDR2 is SVGEGT in the germline V gene. This CDR3 is built from 16 residues. The CDR3, as DNA: TGTGCCAGCAACCAACCGGCGGGATCTTACCAAGAGACCCAGTACTTC. It specifies CASNQPAGSYQETQYF.

The genes are TRBV12-3 or TRBV12-4 and TRBJ2-4; either TRBD1 or TRBD2 may supply D (5 bases each). The V end lost 7 bases, the J end lost 3 bases, and 22 bases lay between the germline ends. The CDR3 runs 17 residues. CDR3 coding DNA: TGTGCCAGCACCCCGGGGCTCCGACAAGGAAACAAAAACATTCAGTACTTC. Amino acid sequence: CASTPGLRQGNKNIQYF.

V is TRBV7-9 and J is TRBJ2-3; perhaps D is TRBD1 or TRBD2 (5 bases each). Germline CDR1 reads SEHNR; CDR2 reads FQNEAQ (reference sequence). V was pared by 5 bases and J by 3 bases, with 15 bases between. The CDR3 is 15 amino acids. This CDR3 reads CASSPRDHPTDTQYF. CDR3 DNA sequence: TGTGCCAGCAGCCCACGGGACCACCCTACAGATACGCAGTATTTT.

This clonotype was seen repeatedly, ten times or more. The chain recombines TRBV12-3 or TRBV12-4 with TRBJ2-3, with D hard to call. The germline V and J ends were trimmed by 5 bases and 6 bases, with 9 bases remaining between them. The CDR3 extends over 12 amino acids. This CDR3 reads CASSRIRDTQYF. CDR3 DNA: TGTGCCAGCAGTCGTATACGGGATACGCAGTATTTT.

This clonotype showed up just a few times. The chain has TRBV28 and TRBJ1-5; D is ambiguous. Trimming pared 6 bases from V and 2 bases from J, leaving 14 bases between. The CDR3 is 15 residues long. CDR1 is MDHEN and CDR2 is SYDVKM in the germline V gene. In nucleotides, the CDR3 is TGTGCCAGCAGGACGATGGGGTCGGGCAATCAGCCCCAGCATTTT. This sequence encodes CASRTMGSGNQPQHF. Together with reference TRBV28 and TRBJ1-5, the CDR3 gives the full variable domain: DVKVTQSSRYLVKRTGEKVFLECVQDMDHENMFWYRQDPGLGLRLIYFSYDVKMKEKGDIPEGYSVSREKKERFSLILESASTNQTSMYLCASRTMGSGNQPQHFGDGTRLSIL.

This clonotype has just a few counts. The CDR3 loop is CASTGLPKTETQYF. The CDR3 DNA reads as TGTGCCAGCACGGGGCTCCCTAAGACGGAGACCCAGTACTTC. The V and J genes are TRBV12-3 or TRBV12-4 and TRBJ2-5, with D perhaps given as TRBD1 or TRBD2 (5 bases each). The CDR3 is 14 residues long. Trimming shortened V by 7 bases and J by 5 bases, and 17 bases separated the two germline ends.

This chain joins TRBV18 and TRBJ1-5; D call uncertain. The CDR3 has 13 amino acids. Germline V CDR1 and CDR2: KGHSH, LQKENI. With 3 bases removed from V and 7 bases from J, the gap between germline ends came to 10 bases. This CDR3 is CASSPRNGQPQHF. The DNA of the CDR3 is TGTGCCAGCTCACCCCGGAACGGACAGCCCCAGCATTTT. The variable domain in full, with the rest retrieved from reference TRBV18 and TRBJ1-5, is NAGVMQNPRHLVRRRGQEARLRCSPMKGHSHVYWYRQLPEEGLKFMVYLQKENIIDESGMPKERFSAEFPKEGPSILRIQQVVRGDSAAYFCASSPRNGQPQHFGDGTRLSIL.

This clonotype has at least ten counts. The genes are TRBV10-3 and TRBJ2-5; perhaps TRBD1 as D (8 bases). Trimming removed 10 bases from V and 4 bases from J, with 16 bases in between. Germline values: CDR1 ENHRY, CDR2 SYGVKD. The CDR3 runs 13 residues. The CDR3 spells CATGGDRGETQYF. The CDR3 DNA follows: TGTGCCACGGGGGGAGACAGGGGAGAGACCCAGTACTTC.

This clonotype was counted ten times or more. This rearrangement joins TRBV7-2 to TRBJ1-6; D is ambiguous. Trimming shortened V by 4 bases and J by 10 bases, and 8 bases separated the two germline ends. CDR3 length: 12 amino acids. CDR1 and CDR2 (germline): SGHTA, FQGNSA. The CDR3 loop is CASSSPWSPLHF. CDR3 coding DNA: TGTGCCAGCAGCTCTCCGTGGTCACCCCTCCACTTT.

The sample holds many counts of this clonotype. The V and J genes are TRBV5-1 and TRBJ2-1; weak D call: TRBD2 (5 bases). Germline CDR1 reads SGHRS; CDR2 reads YFSETQ. The V gene lost 3 bases and the J gene lost 6 bases, with 16 bases spanning the gap. This CDR3 spans 15 amino acids. CDR3 in amino acids: CASSSDTGVINEQFF. The CDR3 DNA is TGCGCCAGCAGCTCAGATACCGGGGTGATCAATGAGCAGTTCTTC.

This clonotype was detected only a few times. The chain is built from TRBV10-1 and TRBJ2-5; TRBD2 agrees at 7 bases. Trimming removed 3 bases from V and 5 bases from J; junction bases left unmatched: 3. There are 13 residues in the CDR3. Germline V CDR1 and CDR2: WNHNN, SYGVQD (reference sequence). Here the CDR3 reads CASSDGGSETQYF. The CDR3 nucleotides read TGCGCCAGCAGTGACGGGGGGTCGGAGACCCAGTACTTC.

This clonotype came up many times. The gene calls are TRBV5-1 and TRBJ1-1; a weak D match, TRBD1 (6 bases). Trimming stripped 3 bases from V and 5 bases from J, with 11 bases between. This CDR3 has 13 residues. Germline CDR1 reads SGHRS; CDR2 reads YFSETQ. This CDR3 reads CASSSTGSTEAFF. The CDR3 bases are TGCGCCAGCAGCTCGACAGGATCAACTGAAGCTTTCTTT.

There are a few counts of this clonotype. The rearrangement links TRBV6-5 to TRBJ1-5; TRBD1 is a possible D gene (5 bases). The CDR3 consists of 13 residues. Germline loops: CDR1 MNHEY, CDR2 SVGAGI. Trimming took off 2 bases at V and 8 bases at J, with 10 bases between the two ends. Here the CDR3 DNA reads TGTGCCAGCAGTTACGCCCGGGGGGAGCCCCAGCATTTT. Protein: CASSYARGEPQHF.

This clonotype was seen at least ten times. This chain links TRBV7-9 with TRBJ1-3; D is ambiguous. The CDR3 spans 14 residues. Trimming removed 3 bases at V and 4 bases at J, with 10 bases between. Germline V gene sequence: CDR1 SEHNR, CDR2 FQNEAQ (reference sequence). The CDR3 region has the DNA TGTGCCAGCAGCTTCACGGGCCAGGGAAACACCATATATTTT. Its translation: CASSFTGQGNTIYF.